This is a list of T cell receptor beta chains from one sample in a study of T-cell reconstitution after alpha-beta-depleted transplantation in children. TCRdb independently ran MiXCR on the PCR reads; one entry per CDR3 protein. Of approximately 490,000 distinct CDR3 sequences in the sample, 8% to 11% were seen once. Source: PBMCs, taken before TCRalphabeta/CD19-depleted stem cell transplant. All receptors derive from a child aged 2-15 years with inherited bone marrow failure, due to receive a stem cell transplant. CDR3s include the opening cysteine and the closing phenylalanine or tryptophan. D genes are given only for firm matches. Clone size is stated in some rows and not others, as once, few, many or a class when expanded.

size	V	D	J	CDR3	DNA
many	TRBV2	TRBD2	TRBJ2-3	CASSELSSGSTDTQYF	TGTGCCAGCAGTGAATTGTCTAGCGGTAGCACAGATACGCAGTATTTT
many	TRBV29-1	.	TRBJ1-2	CSVEGTGPQDGYTF	TGCAGCGTTGAAGGGACTGGGCCTCAAGACGGCTACACCTTC
.	TRBV19	.	TRBJ2-3	CASSIAFTDTQYF	TGTGCCAGTAGTATAGCGTTCACAGATACGCAGTATTTT
many	TRBV12-3/TRBV12-4	TRBD2	TRBJ2-7	CASSFGLAGAYEQYF	TGTGCCAGCAGTTTCGGACTAGCGGGCGCCTACGAGCAGTACTTC
few	TRBV6-2/TRBV6-3	.	TRBJ2-3	CASSYSAADDTDTQYF	TGTGCCAGCAGTTACTCAGCAGCGGACGACACAGATACGCAGTATTTT
many	TRBV20-1	.	TRBJ2-1	CSANGQFTYRMGSYNEQFF	TGCAGTGCTAACGGACAGTTTACTTACCGCATGGGCTCCTACAATGAGCAGTTCTTC
many	TRBV29-1	.	TRBJ2-6	CSVEGTASSGANVLTF	TGCAGCGTTGAAGGGACCGCTTCGTCTGGGGCCAACGTCCTGACTTTC
.	TRBV6-5	.	TRBJ2-7	CASSYGRAISYEQYF	TGTGCCAGCAGTTACGGCAGGGCCATCTCCTACGAGCAGTACTTC
many	TRBV6-1	TRBD2	TRBJ2-5	CARQTSGRAEKETQYF	TGTGCCCGACAGACTAGCGGGAGGGCCGAAAAGGAGACCCAGTACTTC
few	TRBV12-3/TRBV12-4	.	TRBJ2-2	CASSFNEDHLLNTGELFF	TGTGCCAGCAGTTTTAACGAGGATCACCTTTTGAACACCGGGGAGCTGTTTTTT
.	TRBV19	TRBD2	TRBJ2-3	CASSGSTSGDTQYF	TGTGCCAGTAGTGGGTCGACTAGCGGAGATACGCAGTATTTT
many	TRBV11-2	.	TRBJ2-2	CASSLGAWTGELFF	TGTGCCAGCAGTTTGGGGGCTTGGACCGGGGAGCTGTTTTTT
many	TRBV27	.	TRBJ2-7	CASSLVERATYEQYF	TGTGCCAGCAGTTTGGTCGAGCGGGCGACGTACGAGCAGTACTTC
.	TRBV6-5	TRBD1	TRBJ1-2	CASSWGQGGIGYTF	TGTGCCAGCAGTTGGGGACAGGGAGGGATTGGCTACACCTTC
many	TRBV7-2	.	TRBJ2-3	CASSFSPGPSTDTQYF	TGTGCCAGCAGCTTCTCACCGGGGCCTAGCACAGATACGCAGTATTTT
.	TRBV20-1	.	TRBJ2-5	CSAEGSQETQYF	TGCAGTGCGGAGGGGTCCCAAGAGACCCAGTACTTC
many	TRBV4-3	TRBD1	TRBJ1-2	CASSQGWDRLTYGYTF	TGCGCCAGCAGCCAAGGTTGGGACAGATTGACGTATGGCTACACCTTC
many	TRBV12-3/TRBV12-4	.	TRBJ1-4	CASSPRGEKLFF	TGTGCCAGCAGTCCCCGCGGTGAAAAACTGTTTTTT
many	TRBV30	.	TRBJ2-1	CAWGITWANEQFF	TGTGCCTGGGGCATAACCTGGGCCAATGAGCAGTTCTTC
many	TRBV4-3	.	TRBJ1-6	CASSQGDSGYSPLHF	TGCGCCAGCAGCCAAGGCGACAGCGGGTATTCACCCCTCCACTTT
many	TRBV27	TRBD1	TRBJ2-1	CASSLGPGTGVNEQFF	TGTGCCAGCAGCTTAGGCCCAGGGACAGGGGTCAATGAGCAGTTCTTC
many	TRBV15	.	TRBJ1-4	CATSRDVTGTNEKLFF	TGTGCCACCAGCAGAGATGTCACCGGAACTAATGAAAAACTGTTTTTT
many	TRBV15	.	TRBJ2-7	CATSILTDYEQYF	TGTGCCACCAGCATACTGACAGACTACGAGCAGTACTTC
many	TRBV4-1	.	TRBJ2-5	CASSQAGGTQYF	TGCGCCAGCAGCCAGGCCGGGGGGACCCAGTACTTC
.	TRBV4-2	TRBD2	TRBJ2-7	CAMSPTSGIYEQYF	TGTGCCATGAGCCCCACTAGCGGAATCTACGAGCAGTACTTC
few	TRBV25-1	TRBD1	TRBJ2-6	CASSEYLLNRGPYVLTF	TGTGCCAGCAGTGAATATCTCCTCAACAGGGGGCCATACGTCCTGACTTTC
.	TRBV6-5	.	TRBJ2-1	CASSFSGTELAREQFF	TGTGCCAGCAGTTTCTCCGGGACCGAGCTTGCTCGGGAGCAGTTCTTC
many	TRBV19	.	TRBJ2-3	CASSSHLTDTQYF	TGTGCCAGTAGTAGTCACCTCACAGATACGCAGTATTTT
.	TRBV4-3	.	TRBJ2-3	CASSQVETSRADTQYF	TGCGCCAGCAGCCAAGTGGAGACCTCGCGGGCAGATACGCAGTATTTT
few	TRBV6-5	TRBD2	TRBJ2-6	CASSSLRLAGVSGANVLTF	TGTGCCAGCAGTTCCCTTAGACTAGCGGGCGTCTCTGGGGCCAACGTCCTGACTTTC
.	TRBV4-1	.	TRBJ1-1	CASSQAQGWWTEAFF	TGCGCCAGCAGCCAGGCTCAAGGTTGGTGGACTGAAGCTTTCTTT
many	TRBV12-3/TRBV12-4	.	TRBJ2-1	CASSFTVYTPSHEQFF	TGTGCCAGCAGTTTCACTGTCTACACCCCTTCCCATGAGCAGTTCTTC
many	TRBV6-6	.	TRBJ2-1	CASSYGPYNEQFF	TGTGCCAGCAGTTACGGCCCCTACAATGAGCAGTTCTTC
many	TRBV28	TRBD2	TRBJ2-7	CASSLPGLGPEQYF	TGTGCCAGCTCCCTCCCGGGACTAGGCCCCGAGCAGTACTTC
many	TRBV27	TRBD1	TRBJ2-7	CASSFVDRAYEQYF	TGTGCCAGCAGTTTTGTGGACAGGGCTTACGAGCAGTACTTC
many	TRBV12-3/TRBV12-4	TRBD1	TRBJ2-7	CASTLGRQGSYEQYF	TGTGCCAGCACCTTGGGGCGACAGGGCTCCTACGAGCAGTACTTC
many	TRBV29-1	TRBD1	TRBJ2-7	CSANLGQGYEQYF	TGCAGCGCCAACTTGGGACAGGGTTACGAGCAGTACTTC
many	TRBV28	.	TRBJ1-1	CASSFTYTEAFF	TGTGCCAGCAGTTTCACTTACACTGAAGCTTTCTTT
.	TRBV7-6	TRBD1	TRBJ2-2	CASSLRGQGRGTGELFF	TGTGCCAGCAGCTTACGCGGACAGGGTCGGGGCACCGGGGAGCTGTTTTTT
many	TRBV30	.	TRBJ2-1	CACLDRTAYNEQFF	TGTGCCTGCCTAGACAGGACTGCTTACAATGAGCAGTTCTTC
many	TRBV12-3/TRBV12-4	TRBD2	TRBJ2-1	CASSPLGTSGLYNEQFF	TGTGCCAGCAGTCCCCTAGGGACTAGCGGGCTGTACAATGAGCAGTTCTTC
many	TRBV7-9	.	TRBJ2-1	CASSPDWGHEQFF	TGTGCCAGCAGCCCAGATTGGGGCCATGAGCAGTTCTTC
few	TRBV19	.	TRBJ1-5	CASSIRGVVYQPQHF	TGTGCCAGTAGTATTCGGGGGGTGGTGTATCAGCCCCAGCATTTT
.	TRBV11-1	TRBD2	TRBJ2-1	CASSLEKLARSSYNEQFF	TGTGCCAGCAGCTTAGAAAAACTAGCGCGAAGCTCCTACAATGAGCAGTTCTTC
many	TRBV20-1	TRBD2	TRBJ2-1	CSASDTSGSGYEQFF	TGCAGTGCTAGTGACACTAGCGGGAGTGGCTATGAGCAGTTCTTC
.	TRBV20-1	.	TRBJ2-1	CSARAPSSSYNEQFF	TGCAGTGCTAGGGCGCCCTCGAGCTCCTACAATGAGCAGTTCTTC
many	TRBV4-3	TRBD2	TRBJ2-7	CASSQVWGGVYEQYF	TGCGCCAGCAGCCAAGTTTGGGGGGGGGTTTACGAGCAGTACTTC
.	TRBV5-1	.	TRBJ2-1	CASIDTLKSYNEQFF	TGCGCCAGCATCGATACTCTTAAGTCCTACAATGAGCAGTTCTTC